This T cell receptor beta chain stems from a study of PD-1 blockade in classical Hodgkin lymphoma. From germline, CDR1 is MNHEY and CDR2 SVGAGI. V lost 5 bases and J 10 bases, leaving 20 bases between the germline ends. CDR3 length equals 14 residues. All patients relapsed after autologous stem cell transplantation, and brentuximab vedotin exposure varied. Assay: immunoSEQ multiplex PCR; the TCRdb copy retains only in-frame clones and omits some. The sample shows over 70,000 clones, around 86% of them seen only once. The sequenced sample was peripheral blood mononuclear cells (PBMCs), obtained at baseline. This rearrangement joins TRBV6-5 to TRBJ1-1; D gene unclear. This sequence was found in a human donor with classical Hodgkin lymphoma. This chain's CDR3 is CASSPDLTSPRAFF. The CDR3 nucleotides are TGTGCCAGCAGTCCAGACCTTACCTCTCCCCGAGCTTTCTTT.